This record covers a single T cell receptor (beta chain). The antigen remains undetermined. TCRdb processed the multiplex PCR reads anew with MiXCR; each CDR3 protein has one entry. This sample has under 75,000 distinct CDR3 sequences, with approximately 57% found just once. This entry comes from a study of breast tumors, draining lymph nodes, adjacent tissues. The CDR3 has 13 residues. Germline CDR1 is SNHLY and CDR2 is FYNNEI. The study's findings and limits: Compared with basal-like, luminal-like tumors shared significantly more repertoire with nontumor tissue.

The chain combines TRBV2 with TRBJ2-3; 10 positions agree with TRBD2. The source material was breast tumor tissue. The sequence derives from a female donor with breast cancer. Some clones in this sample may be carry-over from other donors' samples. CDR3: CARGTSGTDTQYF. The CDR3 nucleotides read TGTGCTAGAGGGACTAGCGGCACAGATACGCAGTATTTT. The full variable domain, with the rest looked up from reference TRBV2 and TRBJ2-3, is EPEVTQTPSHQVTQMGQEVILRCVPISNHLYFYWYRQILGQKVEFLVSFYNNEISEKSEIFDDQFSVERPDGSNFTLKIRSTKLEDSAMYFCARGTSGTDTQYFGPGTRLTVL.